This T cell receptor beta chain came from a study of read filtering for tumor transcriptome and immune sequencing. This clonotype was detected ten times or more. This library used roughly 400 ng RNA and molecular barcoded adaptors spanning alpha/delta and beta/gamma chains. TCRdb reanalysed the reads using MiXCR and keeps one entry per CDR3 protein. The sample holds 45,000 to 50,000 distinct CDR3 sequences, 10% to 15% seen once. V dropped 0 bases and J dropped 1 base, with 3 bases sitting between them. The CDR3 is 13 amino acids. The V gene's germline CDR1 is SGHDN and CDR2 FVKESK. This sequence originates from a donor aged 40 or over with multiple myeloma. This chain joins TRBV14 and TRBJ1-1; D gene unclear. The sequencing sample was made of a population of CD138-negative cells sorted from bone marrow. The DNA of the CDR3 is TGTGCCAGCAGCCAAGACAGGAACACTGAAGCTTTCTTT. The encoded protein is CASSQDRNTEAFF.